The entry below gives a single T cell receptor beta chain sequence along with its context. This clone was seen a single time. Its cognate antigen has yet to be identified. Base qualities are missing; no much larger clone stands one base away. The record originates from a study of blood T cell repertoires in COVID-19 (dated by TCRdb to 2018 to 2020). General notes on the study: Collaborator samples came from the United States, Italy and Spain and covered acute and convalescent phases of COVID-19. The prospective study material was composed of cDNA or gDNA derived from T cells, B-cell-depleted T cells, or PBMCs. The dataset comprised deeply sampled blood TCRbeta repertoires from subjects exposed to, actively infected with, or recovered from COVID-19. The repertoires were released in a freely available public database meant as a resource for research on the immune response to SARS-CoV-2. Samples were obtained from the ongoing ImmuneRACE study (first 160 participants) and from 1,254 subjects provided by 6 global collaborators. A de-identified subject ID, COVID-19 status, age in years and sex were almost always included in the sample metadata. Where HLA class I and class II types were available, the types were taken from metadata supplied by the sample provider, not from assay-based typing.

Germline trimming: 0 bases from V, 5 bases from J; junction bases outside gene matches: 4. The germline V gene sets CDR1 to SGHRS and CDR2 to YFSETQ. The CDR3 spans 15 residues, from the cysteine through the phenylalanine. Only the CDR3 part of the read is kept: 45 bases, read in frame from the first base. TCRbeta CDR3 regions were amplified from genomic DNA by means of the immunoSEQ Assay, a bias-controlled multiplex PCR. The authors' analysis ran thus. Within the assay, amplification of reference gene primers was used to estimate how many nucleated cells each sample contained. To quantify the absolute abundance of each unique TCRbeta CDR3 rearrangement, sequence reads were collapsed and filtered. Productive Simpson clonality was computed per sample as the square root of Simpson's diversity index over productive rearrangements. TCRdb carries this immuneACCESS record with in-frame sequences only. Its versions omit some clonotypes, under half of them owing to an unresolved V gene in the studies checked, with the rest unexplained. V and J calls and clone size are those listed in that table; D and trimming were worked out from the DNA. The sample table contains about 18,000 clones; only one count was recorded for approximately 88% of them. 7.5% to 9% of the sample lies in the top ten.

Each collaborating institution followed its own protocols to collect whole blood in K2EDTA tubes. For TCRbeta analysis, collaborators shipped samples in one of three forms: frozen whole blood, isolated PBMCs, or DNA extracted from either of those sample types. Paper-wide results and their limitations: The quantity of clinical and demographic metadata differed by source and by participant and was supplied without curation.

This chain is built from TRBV5-1 and TRBJ2-1; the junction holds 8 bases that match TRBD2. The specimen was peripheral blood. The TCR was taken from a human donor in a cohort sampled during active COVID-19. The donor label of this sample is uncertain. The DNA sequence reads TGCGCCAGCAGCTTGGCAGCGGGAGCGAACAATGAGCAGTTCTTC. This sequence encodes CASSLAAGANNEQFF.